Detailed here is one T cell receptor beta chain. The data are from a study of PD-L1 blockade in urothelial cancer. Study-level information: T cells numbered a median of about 150,000 in the blood samples.

Synthetic TCR analog templates were spiked into each PCR. The data were produced by immunoSEQ multiplex PCR, yet TCRdb's version contains in-frame clones alone and is incomplete. The table records around 25,000 clones, around 90% of them present only once. The V end was cut by 8 bases, the J end by 0 bases, with 22 bases between. This CDR3 is 17 amino acids long. Germline V gene lookup returns CDR1 WSHSY and CDR2 SAAADI. The input for sequencing was PBMCs, taken around atezolizumab (anti-PD-L1) treatment. This clonotype was obtained from a man aged 45 to 65 with urothelial cancer. The chain links TRBV10-2 to TRBJ1-2; no clear D gene. CDR3 protein: CASSKWNSPITNYGYTF. The CDR3 nucleotides are TGCGCCAGCTCGAAGTGGAATAGCCCGATTACTAACTATGGCTACACCTTC.